The 3 T cell receptor beta chains reported below all come from one sample, sequenced in a study of OX40 agonist ivuxolimab in advanced cancers. The protocol was immunoSEQ multiplex PCR, while the TCRdb copy is restricted to in-frame clones and leaves out a portion. The sample has tens of thousands of clones; approximately 90% are singletons. This sample comprised CD4+ or CD8+ T cells sorted from blood, obtained in a trial of the OX40 agonist ivuxolimab. The receptor source for this set is an adult with an advanced solid tumor such as melanoma, head and neck, liver or kidney cancer.

This chain joins TRBV6-1 and TRBJ2-7; 9 bases align to TRBD1. The CDR3 runs to 15 residues. The ends lost 6 bases at V and 1 base at J; junction bases unmatched: 7. CDR1 and CDR2 from the germline V gene are MNHNS and SASEGT. CDR3 amino acids: CASRDRGMWSYEQYF. CDR3 sequence (DNA): TGTGCCAGCAGGGACAGGGGTATGTGGTCCTACGAGCAGTACTTC.

The V and J genes are TRBV7-9 and TRBJ2-4; D uncertain. From germline, CDR1 is SEHNR and CDR2 FQNEAQ (reference sequence). The V end lost 6 bases, the J end lost 2 bases, and 14 bases lay between the germline ends. The CDR3 runs 15 residues. CDR3 sequence reads: CASRQRWVPKNIQYF. The CDR3 coding sequence is TGTGCCAGCAGACAAAGGTGGGTACCCAAAAACATTCAGTACTTC.

The genes are TRBV5-1 and TRBJ2-7, with D perhaps TRBD1 (6 bases). Between the trimmed V and J ends, which lost 4 bases and 5 bases, there was a span of 19 bases. The CDR3 sequence is 15 residues long. Germline assignment: CDR1 SGHRS and CDR2 YFSETQ. This CDR3 is CASSPSGSGVDEQYF. CDR3 nucleotide sequence: TGCGCCAGCAGCCCATCCGGGTCAGGGGTGGACGAGCAGTACTTC.